Listed here are 4 T cell receptor beta chains from one sample, sequenced in a study of T cells in localized non-small cell lung cancer. Sequencing used immunoSEQ multiplex PCR; TCRdb keeps in-frame clones, though not all of them. This sample has some 53,000 clones, with more than 80% found just once. The specimen comprised peripheral blood, sampled before any cancer treatment. These receptors were taken from a male donor aged 60 or over with stage III squamous cell lung carcinoma.

V and J are TRBV27 and TRBJ2-4; perhaps TRBD2 as D (6 bases). V was pared by 4 bases and J by 1 base, with 11 bases between. CDR3 size: 15 residues. Germline V gives CDR1 MNHEY, CDR2 SMNVEV (reference sequence). CDR3 sequence (DNA): TGTGCCAGCAGTTGGGGGGTTGGGGCCAAAAACATTCAGTACTTC. Encoded protein: CASSWGVGAKNIQYF.

The J gene is TRBJ2-3, the V gene TRBV6-5; 10 bases line up with TRBD2. Germline loops: CDR1 MNHEY, CDR2 SVGAGI. The CDR3 sequence is 16 residues long. The J segment lost 6 bases and the V segment lost 0 bases, leaving 6 bases of the junction unmatched. As DNA, the CDR3 is TGTGCCAGCAGTTACTCTTTGAGCGGGGGGGTGGATACGCAGTATTTT. Its protein product is CASSYSLSGGVDTQYF.

This clone has more than one count but fewer than ten. The V call is TRBV19, the J call TRBJ1-2; D may be TRBD1 (5 bases). CDR1 is LNHDA, CDR2 SQIVND, per germline (reference sequence). The CDR3 totals 16 residues. The V and J ends lost 3 bases and 4 bases respectively, with 18 bases between them. The CDR3: CASSIGVGTGGYGYTF. Here the CDR3 DNA reads TGTGCCAGTAGTATTGGCGTGGGGACGGGTGGCTATGGCTACACCTTC.

The chain uses TRBV9 and TRBJ2-1; TRBD2 might be the D (5 bases). V gave up 3 bases and J gave up 3 bases, with 13 bases separating them. In germline, CDR1 is SGDLS, CDR2 YYNGEE. This CDR3 contains 15 residues. The CDR3 spells CASSAASGNYNEQFF. The CDR3 DNA reads as TGTGCCAGCAGCGCCGCATCCGGGAACTACAATGAGCAGTTCTTC.